The clone carrying this TCR beta chain was counted ten times or more. These data come from a study of spatial heterogeneity in lung cancer. Background on the study: Sequencing was performed on follow-up PBMC samples when available, collected at a median of around 2 years after resection.

Deletions cut 1 base from V and 8 bases from J, with 12 bases between. The CDR3 contains 14 residues. Per germline, CDR1 SGHAT and CDR2 FQNNGV. Time point indicated: blood at routine non-recurrence follow-up after resection. Without sorting, whole RNA was sequenced from tumor, nontumor lung or frozen PBMC. Each CDR3 protein gets one entry after TCRdb re-called the 5' RACE reads with MiXCR. The table shows over 70,000 distinct CDR3 sequences, with 7.5% to 10% occurring only once. This sample comprised PBMCs, obtained at follow-up. The genes are TRBV11-2 and TRBJ1-5; D ambiguous. This clonotype was sampled from a female donor with early-stage non-small cell lung cancer. The CDR3 here is CASSLGSGPEPQHF. The CDR3 DNA follows: TGTGCCAGCAGCTTAGGATCAGGACCCGAGCCCCAGCATTTT.